This is a list of T cell receptor beta chains from one sample in a study of blood T cells in healthy people across ages. MiXCR, run by TCRdb on the 5' RACE reads, gives a single entry per CDR3 protein. Of approximately 2,000,000 distinct CDR3 sequences listed, about 39% are singletons. Sequencing used blood. The source of these receptors is a human donor in good health. The CDR3 runs from the conserved cysteine through the conserved F or W. Fields, in order: clone size, D gene, J gene, V gene, CDR3 protein, CDR3 DNA. A D gene is named only where the DNA matches it firmly. Some rows have no size entry. The others give once, few or many, or a class for an expanded clone.

clone size: .; D gene: TRBD2; J gene: TRBJ2-3; V gene: TRBV6-5; CDR3 protein: CASRHKLAGVRDTQYF; CDR3 DNA: TGTGCCAGCAGACACAAACTAGCGGGGGTGAGAGATACGCAGTATTTT
clone size: .; D gene: .; J gene: TRBJ2-1; V gene: TRBV7-3; CDR3 protein: CASSLTEGGHNEQFF; CDR3 DNA: TGTGCCAGCAGTTTAACGGAGGGAGGACACAATGAGCAGTTCTTC
clone size: .; D gene: .; J gene: TRBJ2-5; V gene: TRBV4-2; CDR3 protein: CASSQDQIQETQYF; CDR3 DNA: TGTGCCAGCAGCCAAGATCAGATCCAAGAGACCCAGTACTTC
clone size: .; D gene: .; J gene: TRBJ1-4; V gene: TRBV4-3; CDR3 protein: CASSQGGSSNEKLFF; CDR3 DNA: TGCGCCAGCAGCCAAGGGGGTTCGTCTAATGAAAAACTGTTTTTT
clone size: .; D gene: TRBD1; J gene: TRBJ2-5; V gene: TRBV9; CDR3 protein: CASSGKTGPQETRYF; CDR3 DNA: TGTGCCAGCAGCGGAAAGACAGGGCCTCAAGAGACCCGGTACTTC
clone size: .; D gene: TRBD1; J gene: TRBJ1-5; V gene: TRBV27; CDR3 protein: CASSQKIDRVQPQHF; CDR3 DNA: TGTGCCAGCAGTCAGAAGATCGACAGGGTTCAGCCCCAGCATTTT
clone size: few; D gene: .; J gene: TRBJ1-6; V gene: TRBV30; CDR3 protein: CAWSRDPRSYNSPLHF; CDR3 DNA: TGTGCCTGGAGTCGGGACCCCCGCTCCTATAATTCACCCCTCCACTTT
clone size: .; D gene: TRBD1; J gene: TRBJ1-1; V gene: TRBV29-1; CDR3 protein: CSTLQGTGVLYTEAFF; CDR3 DNA: TGCAGCACACTCCAAGGGACAGGGGTTCTTTACACTGAAGCTTTCTTT
clone size: few; D gene: .; J gene: TRBJ2-5; V gene: TRBV7-2; CDR3 protein: CASSFQDNRRQETQYF; CDR3 DNA: TGTGCCAGCAGCTTCCAGGACAACAGAAGACAAGAGACCCAGTACTTC
clone size: .; D gene: .; J gene: TRBJ2-2; V gene: TRBV28; CDR3 protein: CASSTRPWGTGELFF; CDR3 DNA: TGTGCCAGCAGTACCAGACCATGGGGCACCGGGGAGCTGTTTTTT
clone size: .; D gene: TRBD1; J gene: TRBJ2-3; V gene: TRBV20-1; CDR3 protein: CSAELQGSDTQYF; CDR3 DNA: TGCAGTGCTGAACTACAGGGGTCAGATACGCAGTATTTT
clone size: .; D gene: TRBD1; J gene: TRBJ2-3; V gene: TRBV5-1; CDR3 protein: CASSHPLTGPDTDTQYF; CDR3 DNA: TGCGCCAGCAGCCACCCGCTGACAGGGCCTGACACAGATACGCAGTATTTT
clone size: few; D gene: .; J gene: TRBJ1-2; V gene: TRBV7-2; CDR3 protein: CASTGEDLNYGYTF; CDR3 DNA: TGTGCCAGCACTGGGGAGGACCTCAACTATGGCTACACCTTC